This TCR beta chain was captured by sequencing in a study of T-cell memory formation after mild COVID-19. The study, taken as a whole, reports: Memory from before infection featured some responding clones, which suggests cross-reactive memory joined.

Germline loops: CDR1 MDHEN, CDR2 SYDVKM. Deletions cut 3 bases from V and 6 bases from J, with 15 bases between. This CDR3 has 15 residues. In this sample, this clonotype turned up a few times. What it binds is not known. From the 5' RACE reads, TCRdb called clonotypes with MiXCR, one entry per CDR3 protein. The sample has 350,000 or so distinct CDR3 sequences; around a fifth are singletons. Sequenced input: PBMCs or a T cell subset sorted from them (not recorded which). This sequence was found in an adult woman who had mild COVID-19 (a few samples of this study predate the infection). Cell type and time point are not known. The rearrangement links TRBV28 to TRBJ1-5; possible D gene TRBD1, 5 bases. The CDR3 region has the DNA TGTGCCAGCAGTTTTCTGGCAGGGTCCGGTCAGCCCCAGCATTTT. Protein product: CASSFLAGSGQPQHF.